This T cell receptor (beta chain) was captured by sequencing in a study of shared clonotypes between healthy human individuals. Selected positively for CCR7 and CD45RO-negative, naive CD8 cells excluded terminally differentiated effector memory CD45RA+ cells. Germline values: CDR1 MNHEY, CDR2 SMNVEV (reference sequence). CDR3 length: 14 amino acids. Trimming left V 2 bases short and J 0 bases short, with 5 bases between. Several immunoSEQ plates received, in even portions, the genomic DNA of each subset. Libraries were prepared by immunoSEQ multiplex PCR; TCRdb keeps only in-frame clonotypes and omits some of them. The data hold about 2.2 million clones, with about 94% observed a single time. With respect to this clone: Its specificity is not known. The identical CDR3 is also encoded by other nucleotide sequences in the sample.

Study observations and caveats: The researchers took only blood, and tissue repertoires probably look different. Shared clonotypes across all four donors exceeded non-shared ones in generation probability.

The sample comprised naive CD8+ T cells from PBMCs. The chain combines TRBV27 with TRBJ2-1; D gene uncertain. This receptor was obtained from a man between 18 and 35 years old in good health. Some clones in this sample may be carry-over from other donors' samples. This CDR3 reads CASSLRVSYNEQFF. The CDR3 DNA sequence: TGTGCCAGCAGTTTACGGGTCTCCTACAATGAGCAGTTCTTC.